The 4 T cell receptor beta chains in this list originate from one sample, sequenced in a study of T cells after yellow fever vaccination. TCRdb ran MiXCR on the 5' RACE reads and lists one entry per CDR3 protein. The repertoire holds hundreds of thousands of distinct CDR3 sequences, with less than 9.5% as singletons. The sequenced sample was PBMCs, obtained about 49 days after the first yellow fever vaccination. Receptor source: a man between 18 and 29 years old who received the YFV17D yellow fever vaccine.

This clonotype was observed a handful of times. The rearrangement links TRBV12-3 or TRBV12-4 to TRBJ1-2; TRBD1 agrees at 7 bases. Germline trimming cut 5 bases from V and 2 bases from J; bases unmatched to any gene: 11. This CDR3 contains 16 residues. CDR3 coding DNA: TGTGCCAGCAGTCCCCCCTGGGACAGTAAAAACTATGGCTACACCTTC. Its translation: CASSPPWDSKNYGYTF.

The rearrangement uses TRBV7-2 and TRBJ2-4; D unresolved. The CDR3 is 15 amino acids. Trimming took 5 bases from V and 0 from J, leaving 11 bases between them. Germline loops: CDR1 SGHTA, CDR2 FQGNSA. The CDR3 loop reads CASSPQRLAKNIQYF. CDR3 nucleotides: TGTGCCAGCAGCCCCCAGCGCTTAGCCAAAAACATTCAGTACTTC.

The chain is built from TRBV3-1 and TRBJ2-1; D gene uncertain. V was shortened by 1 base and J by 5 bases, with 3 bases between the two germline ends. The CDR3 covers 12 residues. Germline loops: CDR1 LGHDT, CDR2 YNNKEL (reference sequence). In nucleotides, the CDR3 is TGTGCCAGCAGCCAAGGGAACAATGAGCAGTTCTTC. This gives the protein CASSQGNNEQFF.

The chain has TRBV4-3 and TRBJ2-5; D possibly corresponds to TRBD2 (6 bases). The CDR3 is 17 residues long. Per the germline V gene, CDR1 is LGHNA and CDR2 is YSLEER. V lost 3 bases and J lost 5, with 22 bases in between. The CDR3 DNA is TGCGCCAGCAGCCAGGGACTTGGCTCCCGACGCGGGGAGACCCAGTACTTC. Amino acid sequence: CASSQGLGSRRGETQYF.